Each of the 28 T cell receptor beta chains below was sequenced from the same sample in a study of cytomegalovirus exposure and HLA in healthy donors (dated by TCRdb to the late 2010s). Libraries came from the immunoSEQ multiplex PCR assay. TCRdb obtained this table from immuneACCESS and retained in-frame rearrangements with V and J assigned. These tables miss some clones; where compared with another copy, unresolved V genes account for less than half of the shortfall, and the remainder is unexplained. This sample comprises about 170,000 clones, about 89% of them detected only once. The ten largest clonotypes hold roughly 3% of the sample. The sample consisted of PBMCs. All receptors come from a man in his late teens or twenties in good health and CMV-seropositive.

V is TRBV9 and J is TRBJ2-3; 7 bases map to TRBD2. CDR3 length: 15 residues. Trimming cost V 0 bases and J 5 bases; bases outside gene matches: 6. Germline V gene data show CDR1 as SGDLS and CDR2 as YYNGEE. The chain's CDR3 is CASSVGPSGGDTQYF. CDR3 nucleotide sequence: TGTGCCAGCAGCGTAGGCCCTAGCGGCGGAGATACGCAGTATTTT.

The rearrangement uses TRBV9 and TRBJ2-3; the match to TRBD1 covers 9 bases. V gave up 4 bases and J gave up 6 bases; unmatched junction bases: 9. This CDR3 is built from 15 residues. In germline, CDR1 is SGDLS, CDR2 YYNGEE. The CDR3 region is CASSTQGAWVDTQYF. The CDR3 nucleotides are TGTGCCAGCAGCACACAGGGGGCTTGGGTTGATACGCAGTATTTT. Full variable domain (rest looked up from reference TRBV9 and TRBJ2-3): DSGVTQTPKHLITATGQRVTLRCSPRSGDLSVYWYQQSLDQGLQFLIQYYNGEERAKGNILERFSAQQFPDLHSELNLSSLELGDSALYFCASSTQGAWVDTQYFGPGTRLTVL.

The gene calls are TRBV9 and TRBJ2-1, with D tentatively TRBD2 (5 bases). The CDR3 is made up of 17 amino acids. Trimming left V 4 bases short and J 8 bases short, with 25 bases between. Germline V lookup: CDR1 SGDLS, CDR2 YYNGEE. CDR3 DNA: TGTGCCAGCAGCCCCTCAAGTCGGGGTTTGTATGCCGATGAGCAGTTCTTC. Translated: CASSPSSRGLYADEQFF.

The chain links TRBV14 to TRBJ1-2, with D unresolved. CDR3 length equals 13 residues. V lost 3 bases and J 2 bases, leaving 7 bases between the germline ends. Per the germline V gene, CDR1 is SGHDN and CDR2 is FVKESK. In nucleotides, the CDR3 is TGTGCCAGCAGCCAGCACTTGAACTATGGCTACACCTTC. Translation: CASSQHLNYGYTF.

This clone was found a few times. The chain joins TRBV4-1 to TRBJ2-1; 10 bases fit TRBD2. Germline V gene data show CDR1 as MGHRA and CDR2 as YSYEKL. The J segment lost 15 bases and the V segment lost 4 bases, leaving 9 bases of the junction unmatched. The CDR3 is 13 amino acids. The CDR3 bases are TGCGCCAGCAGCCCAACCCTAGCGGGAGTACGGTTCTTC. Translation gives CASSPTLAGVRFF.

The chain combines TRBV11-2 with TRBJ2-3; D not resolved. Germline assignment: CDR1 SGHAT and CDR2 FQNNGV. The CDR3 runs to 12 residues. V shed 1 base and J shed 4 bases, with 3 bases lying between them. CDR3 sequence: CASSLGPDTQYF. CDR3 coding DNA: TGTGCCAGCAGCTTAGGGCCAGATACGCAGTATTTT.

The chain employs TRBV28 and TRBJ1-1; TRBD1 aligns across 8 bases. J gave up 5 bases and V 7 bases, and 15 bases lay outside the gene matches. The CDR3 is 16 residues long. Germline V gene sequence: CDR1 MDHEN, CDR2 SYDVKM. DNA of the CDR3: TGTGCCAGCACCCAAGGCGGACAGGGTTGGAAGACTGAAGCTTTCTTT. Protein product: CASTQGGQGWKTEAFF.

The chain couples TRBV28 to TRBJ1-5; tentatively, D is TRBD1 (5 bases). The germline V gene has CDR1 MDHEN and CDR2 SYDVKM. CDR3 size: 13 residues. The germline V and J ends were trimmed by 10 bases and 1 base, with 11 bases remaining between them. The CDR3 loop reads CATQGWSNQPQHF. The CDR3 bases are TGTGCCACCCAGGGATGGAGCAATCAGCCCCAGCATTTT. Looking up the rest from reference TRBV28 and TRBJ1-5 gives the full variable domain: DVKVTQSSRYLVKRTGEKVFLECVQDMDHENMFWYRQDPGLGLRLIYFSYDVKMKEKGDIPEGYSVSREKKERFSLILESASTNQTSMYLCATQGWSNQPQHFGDGTRLSIL.

V and J are TRBV5-4 and TRBJ2-6; tentatively, D is TRBD2 (6 bases). V shed 6 bases and J shed 2 bases, with 15 bases lying between them. Germline CDR1 reads SGHNT; CDR2 reads YYREEE (reference sequence). The CDR3 sequence is 16 residues long. The CDR3 DNA is TGTGCCAGCACAGTGGGAGGAGGCGCTGGGGCCAACGTCCTGACTTTC. Its protein is CASTVGGGAGANVLTF.

The chain employs TRBV19 and TRBJ2-5, with 10 bases fitting TRBD1. This CDR3 is 15 amino acids long. The ends lost 1 base at V and 5 bases at J; junction bases unmatched: 4. Germline CDR1 LNHDA, CDR2 SQIVND (reference sequence). Written as DNA, the CDR3 is TGTGCCAGTAGTATAGGACAGGGGGCTGGTGAGACCCAGTACTTC. Protein sequence: CASSIGQGAGETQYF. The whole variable domain, remainder taken from reference TRBV19 and TRBJ2-5, is DGGITQSPKYLFRKEGQNVTLSCEQNLNHDAMYWYRQDPGQGLRLIYYSQIVNDFQKGDIAEGYSVSREKKESFPLTVTSAQKNPTAFYLCASSIGQGAGETQYFGPGTRLLVL.

The chain has TRBV30 and TRBJ2-3, with 9 nucleotides matching TRBD2. CDR1 and CDR2 from the germline V gene are GTSNPN and SVGIG (reference sequence). The CDR3 sequence is 13 residues long. Trimming removed 7 bases from V and 7 bases from J; junction bases left unmatched: 9. The CDR3 nucleotides read TGTGCCTCAAGGGGACTAGCTCCGTATACGCAGTATTTT. Its protein product is CASRGLAPYTQYF.

The CDR3 bases are TGTGCCAGCAGGGTGTTACTAGCGGGAGGTACGGACGAGCAGTACTTC. Its protein is CASRVLLAGGTDEQYF. The chain uses TRBV7-2 and TRBJ2-7, with 12 bases fitting TRBD2. V lost 6 bases, J lost 5 bases, and 11 bases stayed unmatched. The CDR3 spans 16 residues. From germline, CDR1 is SGHTA and CDR2 FQGNSA.

V usage is TRBV27 and J usage is TRBJ2-2; D possibly corresponds to TRBD2 (5 bases). Germline-derived CDR1 and CDR2 are MNHEY and SMNVEV (reference sequence). The length of the CDR3 is 12 residues. V lost 7 bases, J lost 6 bases, and 9 bases lay in between. The CDR3 region has the DNA TGTGCCAGCACCGGGGTTGCCGGGGAGCTGTTTTTT. Its protein product is CASTGVAGELFF.

The chain uses TRBV28 and TRBJ2-1, with D possibly matching TRBD1 (6 bases). V was cut by 3 bases and J by 6 bases, with 21 bases left in between. The germline CDR1 and CDR2 sequences are MDHEN and SYDVKM. CDR3 length: 17 residues. CDR3 coding DNA: TGTGCCAGCAGTTTCCGCAAGACAGGTAAATTGGGCAATGAGCAGTTCTTC. This encodes CASSFRKTGKLGNEQFF.

This clone was observed a handful of times. The chain uses TRBV25-1 and TRBJ2-5; D remains unclear. CDR1 and CDR2 from the germline V gene are MGHDK and SYGVNS. Trimming left V 3 bases short and J 5 bases short, with 13 bases between. The CDR3 loop spans 14 amino acids. The CDR3 spells CASSELTSEETQYF. As DNA, the CDR3 is TGTGCCAGCAGTGAGCTGACATCCGAGGAGACCCAGTACTTC.

The chain couples TRBV7-2 to TRBJ1-2; possibly TRBD1 for D (6 bases). This CDR3 contains 14 residues. V gave up 1 base and J gave up 8 bases, with 14 bases separating them. Germline values: CDR1 SGHTA, CDR2 FQGNSA. CDR3 region: CASSLGPQGWGYTF. CDR3 nucleotide sequence: TGTGCCAGCAGCTTAGGCCCCCAGGGGTGGGGCTACACCTTC.

This chain connects TRBV30 to TRBJ2-1; D gene uncertain. Trimming left V 3 bases short and J 5 bases short, with 14 bases between. The V gene's germline CDR1 is GTSNPN and CDR2 SVGIG (reference sequence). This CDR3 region has 14 residues. The CDR3 DNA sequence: TGTGCCTGGAGGGGCCCAGAACCAAACAATGAGCAGTTCTTC. This sequence encodes CAWRGPEPNNEQFF.

This clone occurred a few times. V usage is TRBV19 and J usage is TRBJ2-2, with TRBD1 as a possible D gene (5 bases). V lost 7 bases and J 8 bases, leaving 17 bases between the germline ends. The CDR3 sequence is 14 residues long. Germline assignment: CDR1 LNHDA and CDR2 SQIVND (reference sequence). The CDR3 here is CASNIRSGLGELFF. DNA of the CDR3: TGTGCCAGTAATATCCGGTCAGGGCTAGGGGAGCTGTTTTTT.

The chain links TRBV6-1 to TRBJ2-7, with 8 bases lining up with TRBD2. Losses at the gene ends were 0 bases for V and 2 bases for J; bases not matched to a gene: 6. From germline, CDR1 is MNHNS and CDR2 SASEGT. This CDR3 has 16 residues. The CDR3 DNA reads as TGTGCCAGCAGTGAAGCGCTTCGGGGGGGAACCTACGAGCAGTACTTC. Translated, it gives CASSEALRGGTYEQYF.

The CDR3 DNA reads TGTGCCAGCAGTCGGACTAGCGGGCCCGACTACGAGCAGTACTTC. The encoded protein is CASSRTSGPDYEQYF. The chain employs TRBV7-2 and TRBJ2-7, with 11 positions matching TRBD2. V dropped 6 bases and J dropped 3; count of bases not matched to a gene: 7. This CDR3 contains 15 residues. CDR1 and CDR2 (germline): SGHTA, FQGNSA. Full variable domain (remainder filled in from reference TRBV7-2 and TRBJ2-7): GAGVSQSPSNKVTEKGKDVELRCDPISGHTALYWYRQSLGQGLEFLIYFQGNSAPDKSGLPSDRFSAERTGGSVSTLTIQRTQQEDSAVYLCASSRTSGPDYEQYFGPGTRLTVT.

The chain has TRBV6-5 and TRBJ2-7; tentatively, D is TRBD1 (6 bases). The germline V gene has CDR1 MNHEY and CDR2 SVGAGI. This CDR3 comprises 14 residues. Trimming removed 5 bases at V and 0 bases at J, with 11 bases between. The CDR3 bases are TGTGCCAGCAGTGGGACATCGAGCTCCTACGAGCAGTACTTC. This encodes CASSGTSSSYEQYF.

The V gene is TRBV28, the J gene TRBJ2-2; TRBD2 agrees at 8 bases. Germline CDR1 is MDHEN and CDR2 is SYDVKM. The CDR3 totals 15 residues. The V and J ends lost 6 bases and 2 bases, in that order; junction bases with no gene match: 5. The CDR3 reads CASRVLAENTGELFF. DNA for the CDR3: TGTGCCAGCAGAGTACTAGCGGAAAACACCGGGGAGCTGTTTTTT. Full variable domain (outside the CDR3, taken from reference TRBV28 and TRBJ2-2): DVKVTQSSRYLVKRTGEKVFLECVQDMDHENMFWYRQDPGLGLRLIYFSYDVKMKEKGDIPEGYSVSREKKERFSLILESASTNQTSMYLCASRVLAENTGELFFGEGSRLTVL.

This sequence joins TRBV2 and TRBJ1-1; TRBD1 matches 9 bases. From germline, CDR1 is SNHLY and CDR2 FYNNEI. The CDR3 contains 18 residues. With 5 bases clipped from V and 1 base from J, the junction kept 14 bases outside the gene matches. DNA for the CDR3: TGTGCCAGCAGTAATGAACAGGGGGCGAGCCCCGCGAACACTGAAGCTTTCTTT. Protein product: CASSNEQGASPANTEAFF.

V is TRBV5-5 and J is TRBJ2-7; TRBD2 might be the D (5 bases). This CDR3 contains 16 residues. CDR1 and CDR2 (germline): SGHKS, YYEKEE (reference sequence). Trimming removed 2 bases at V and 11 bases at J, with 26 bases between. The CDR3 region has the DNA TGTGCCAGCAGCTTAGGTCTGAACGGCCCTTCGAGGGTGGAGTACTTC. Translated: CASSLGLNGPSRVEYF. Full variable domain (missing parts from reference TRBV5-5 and TRBJ2-7): DAGVTQSPTHLIKTRGQQVTLRCSPISGHKSVSWYQQVLGQGPQFIFQYYEKEERGRGNFPDRFSARQFPNYSSELNVNALLLGDSALYLCASSLGLNGPSRVEYFGPGTRLTVT.

V is TRBV9 and J is TRBJ2-5, with 12 bases lining up with TRBD2. V gave up 0 bases and J gave up 5 bases; unmatched junction bases: 11. Germline CDR1 and CDR2: SGDLS and YYNGEE. This CDR3 contains 18 residues. This chain's CDR3 is CASSVGLGGLAGGETQYF. The DNA for the CDR3 is TGTGCCAGCAGCGTAGGGTTAGGGGGACTAGCGGGTGGTGAGACCCAGTACTTC.

The chain couples TRBV11-2 to TRBJ2-7; 8 bases align to TRBD2. The germline CDR1 and CDR2 sequences are SGHAT and FQNNGV. Trimming took 1 base from V and 9 from J; bases not matched to a gene: 14. This CDR3 comprises 16 residues. CDR3 loop: CASSLGGGLGPGVQYF. The DNA of the CDR3 is TGTGCCAGCAGCTTAGGGGGGGGACTAGGGCCCGGCGTGCAGTACTTC.

Written as DNA, the CDR3 is TGTGCCAGCAGCCCCGGACTAGCGGGAATTTTCGATGAGCAGTTCTTC. Translating gives CASSPGLAGIFDEQFF. This chain joins TRBV2 and TRBJ2-1, with 12 bases identical to TRBD2. V trimming: 6 bases; J trimming: 8 bases; junction bases outside the gene matches: 11. The CDR3 consists of 16 residues. Germline V gene sequence: CDR1 SNHLY, CDR2 FYNNEI.

In this sample, this clone turned up once. The chain carries TRBV27 and TRBJ2-7; D is possibly TRBD1 (6 bases). Germline V lookup: CDR1 MNHEY, CDR2 SMNVEV (reference sequence). Trimming cost V 5 bases and J 3 bases, with 11 bases left between them. This CDR3 has 13 amino acids. The CDR3 DNA follows: TGTGCCAGCAGTGAGGGGGACGGCTACGAGCAGTACTTC. Protein product: CASSEGDGYEQYF.